This is a list of T cell receptor beta chains from one sample in a study of CD8+ T cells in alopecia areata. Libraries were prepared by immunoSEQ multiplex PCR; TCRdb keeps only in-frame clonotypes and omits some of them. Of around 100,000 clones listed, about 60% were seen once; the top ten hold over 15%. The specimen was CD8+ T cells sorted from blood, collected at approximately week 60, from a patient treated with tofacitinib. The receptors were sampled from a human donor with alopecia areata. Each CDR3 is given with its conserved first and last residue. D genes are given only for firm matches. A clone size is listed for some rows: how often the clone was seen (once, few, many), or a class if it is expanded.

v_call	j_call	d_call	clone_size	cdr3_nt	cdr3_aa
TRBV5-6	TRBJ2-7	.	many	TGTGCCAGCAGCTTGCAAGGGTTCTCCTACGAGCAGTACTTC	CASSLQGFSYEQYF
TRBV4-1	TRBJ2-1	.	.	TGCGCCAGCAGCCAACCCCCCAATGAGCAGTTCTTC	CASSQPPNEQFF
TRBV30	TRBJ1-1	.	few	TGTGCCTGGAGCCAGGACAGACTCCCCCCTGAAGCTTTCTTT	CAWSQDRLPPEAFF
TRBV29-1	TRBJ2-3	TRBD1	.	TGCAGCGTTGAGTGGCCCTTCGGGGACAGAAGCACAGATACGCAGTATTTT	CSVEWPFGDRSTDTQYF
TRBV29-1	TRBJ1-2	.	.	TGCAGCGTTCGACCGGGGGGGCATGGCTACACCTTC	CSVRPGGHGYTF
TRBV15	TRBJ2-5	.	.	TGTGCCACCAGCTCCGCACGCTTCCGGGAGCCCCAGTACTTC	CATSSARFREPQYF
TRBV4-1	TRBJ1-2	.	.	TGCGCCAGCAGCCAAGGATCTGGCTACACCTTC	CASSQGSGYTF
TRBV25-1	TRBJ2-7	TRBD1	.	TGTGCCAGCAGTGACCACCGGGACAGGGGTCCAGGCGAGCAGTACTTC	CASSDHRDRGPGEQYF
TRBV9	TRBJ2-4	TRBD1	.	TGTGCCAGCAGCGGGGACAGGCTGTACTTC	CASSGDRLYF
TRBV14	TRBJ2-7	TRBD1	.	TGTGCCAGCAGCCAAGAGGTCCGGGACAGTCCCTACGAGCAGTACTTC	CASSQEVRDSPYEQYF
TRBV9	TRBJ1-1	.	.	TGTGCCAGCAGCGTAGCTCCGCCGAACACTGAAGCTTTCTTT	CASSVAPPNTEAFF
TRBV9	TRBJ1-2	.	.	TGTGCCAGCAGCGTAGGATCTTCTGGCTACACCTTC	CASSVGSSGYTF
TRBV12-5	TRBJ2-7	.	.	TGTGCTAGTGCCCAACCTGGGAGGTACGAGCAGTACTTC	CASAQPGRYEQYF
TRBV5-6	TRBJ2-7	TRBD1	few	TGTGCCAGCAGCCCCGGGACAGGGAGGCACGAGCAGTACTTC	CASSPGTGRHEQYF
TRBV9	TRBJ2-1	TRBD2	.	TGTGCCAGCAGCGTTGGGAGCGGGGCCTACAATGAGCAGTTCTTC	CASSVGSGAYNEQFF
TRBV10-3	TRBJ1-1	TRBD1	.	TGTGCCATCAGTGCCGTGGGACAGGGGATGACTGAAGCTTTCTTT	CAISAVGQGMTEAFF
TRBV5-1	TRBJ2-3	.	.	TGCGCCAGCAGCTTGCAGGAAGGGGACACAGATACGCAGTATTTT	CASSLQEGDTDTQYF
TRBV2	TRBJ1-3	TRBD1	.	TGTGCCAGCACTATGGGACAGAACTCTGGAAACACCATATATTTT	CASTMGQNSGNTIYF
TRBV2	TRBJ1-2	TRBD1	once	TGTGCCAGCACAGGGGGCGGCTATGGCTACACCTTC	CASTGGGYGYTF
TRBV13	TRBJ2-7	.	.	TGTGCCAGCAGCGCTGGTGGGTGGGAGCAGTACTTC	CASSAGGWEQYF
TRBV29-1	TRBJ1-1	.	.	TGCAGCGCGGGCCATGGGACTGAAGCTTTCTTT	CSAGHGTEAFF
TRBV28	TRBJ2-7	.	.	TGTGCCAGCGGGGACTCCTCCTACGAGCAGTACTTC	CASGDSSYEQYF
TRBV27	TRBJ1-4	.	.	TGTGCCAGCAACCACGGGGCCCCCGGGGAAAAACTGTTTTTT	CASNHGAPGEKLFF
TRBV11-2	TRBJ1-5	TRBD1	few	TGTGCCAGCAGCTCCGGACAGGGGGACAATCAGCCCCAGCATTTT	CASSSGQGDNQPQHF
TRBV11-3	TRBJ1-2	.	.	TGTGCCAGCAGCTTAGAGGGTTATGGCTACACCTTC	CASSLEGYGYTF
TRBV25-1	TRBJ2-7	.	.	TGTGCCAGCAGCGACGCCTACGAGCAGTACTTC	CASSDAYEQYF
TRBV9	TRBJ1-5	.	.	TGTGCCAGCAATGAGGGGGTTGGGGGCAATCAGCCCCAGCATTTT	CASNEGVGGNQPQHF
TRBV11-2	TRBJ1-5	.	.	TGTGCCAGCAGCCCCTCGGGCTATAGCAATCAGCCCCAGCATTTT	CASSPSGYSNQPQHF
TRBV5-1	TRBJ2-1	TRBD1	.	TGCGCCAGCAGCTCCGGACAGGGAGCTCTCCACAATGAGCAGTTCTTC	CASSSGQGALHNEQFF
TRBV7-9	TRBJ2-3	.	.	TGTGCCAGCAGCCACGGTAGTACGCAGTATTTT	CASSHGSTQYF
TRBV29-1	TRBJ2-1	TRBD2	few	TGCAGCGCAGCTGGGCTAGCGGGGGGTTACAATGAGCAGTTCTTC	CSAAGLAGGYNEQFF
TRBV7-2	TRBJ2-6	.	few	TGTGCCAGCAGCTTAGGCTGGGGCCCGGCCGGGGCCAACGTCCTGACTTTC	CASSLGWGPAGANVLTF
TRBV29-1	TRBJ2-2	.	.	TGCAGCGTTGAGGTGTCGGCCGGGGAGCTGTTTTTT	CSVEVSAGELFF
TRBV15	TRBJ2-6	.	.	TGTGCCACCAGCGTCTCTGGGGCCAACGTCCTGACTTTC	CATSVSGANVLTF